This T cell receptor (beta chain) was documented in a study of Graves' ophthalmopathy and Graves' hyperthyroidism. Overall study results and limits: Blood shared most expanded thyroid clonotypes above 0.001 frequency. Stable hyperthyroidism and ophthalmopathy were told apart by a 13-signature model, which achieved 85% to 90% sensitivity and 81.08% specificity.

This clonotype has just a few counts. Its specificity is unknown. The V segment lost 4 bases and the J segment 4 bases; nucleotides outside the gene matches: 8. The CDR3 totals 16 residues. Per the germline V gene, CDR1 is SGHVS and CDR2 is FQNEAQ. RNA transcripts served as template for amplifying TCR beta CDR3 sequences. HTBI primers were employed in first-round RT-PCR, then a second-round multiplex PCR followed. TCRdb itself ran the multiplex PCR reads through MiXCR, one entry per CDR3 protein. The data show approximately 1.2 million distinct CDR3 sequences, about 35% seen once. Diagnoses were established from clinical symptoms, serum thyroxine, TRAb, thyroid ultrasound and orbital computed tomography.

The TCR comes from an adult man with Graves' hyperthyroidism. V and J are TRBV7-8 and TRBJ1-2; 11 bases agree with TRBD1. What was sequenced was peripheral blood or thyroid tissue (not recorded which). CDR3 sequence: CASSSPGQGDFYGYTF. CDR3 in DNA: TGTGCCAGCAGCTCACCGGGACAGGGGGACTTCTATGGCTACACCTTC.